Each of the 28 T cell receptor beta chains below was sequenced from the same sample in a study of blood T cell repertoires in COVID-19 (TCRdb year 2020). The library came from the immunoSEQ multiplex PCR assay. TCRdb took this table from immuneACCESS and kept in-frame rearrangements with V and J called. Such tables lack part of the clones; where checked against another copy, unresolved V genes explain under half of the gap, and the rest is unexplained. This sample lists 130,000 to 150,000 clones; 88% were detected once. The ten biggest clones cover roughly 1.9% of the sample. Sequencing input: peripheral blood. Every receptor here comes from an older man with acute or convalescent COVID-19.

The genes are TRBV27 and TRBJ1-1; D remains unclear. CDR1 and CDR2 (germline): MNHEY, SMNVEV (reference sequence). This CDR3 contains 17 residues. V lost 0 bases, J lost 8 bases, and 22 bases lay in between. The CDR3 DNA follows: TGTGCCAGCAGTTTATCGAATGTGCGGGGTCGTAGAGGGGAAGCTTTCTTT. This sequence encodes CASSLSNVRGRRGEAFF.

The chain uses TRBV20-1 and TRBJ1-5, with D possibly matching TRBD1 (6 bases). The CDR3 has 16 residues. CDR1 and CDR2 from the germline V gene are DFQATT and SNEGSKA (reference sequence). V lost 3 bases to trimming and J lost 5 bases, with 20 bases between them. The CDR3 bases are TGCAGTGCTAGTCGAGGAGGCAGGGGCCTCGATCAGCCCCAGCATTTT. Its translation is CSASRGGRGLDQPQHF.

This chain connects TRBV6-6 to TRBJ2-1; 8 bases line up with TRBD2. Trimming took 6 bases from V and 3 from J; bases not matched to a gene: 13. Germline CDR1 is MNHNY and CDR2 is SVGAGI (reference sequence). CDR3 length: 17 residues. CDR3 sequence: CASRRKISGSNYNEQFF. The CDR3 DNA follows: TGTGCCAGCAGACGAAAGATCAGCGGGAGTAACTACAATGAGCAGTTCTTC.

This clone was seen a handful of times. The chain employs TRBV30 and TRBJ1-1; D might be TRBD1 (6 bases). Per germline, CDR1 GTSNPN and CDR2 SVGIG (reference sequence). CDR3 length equals 14 residues. V was trimmed by 0 bases and J by 1 base, leaving 9 bases between them. The CDR3 sequence: CAWSVTGRNTEAFF. In DNA form, the CDR3 reads TGTGCCTGGAGTGTAACAGGGCGGAACACTGAAGCTTTCTTT.

J is TRBJ1-2 and V is TRBV11-2; 10 bases fit TRBD1. The CDR3 is 14 residues long. Per germline, CDR1 SGHAT and CDR2 FQNNGV. Germline trimming cut 5 bases from V and 5 bases from J; bases unmatched to any gene: 5. The CDR3 loop is CASSPDRGAYGYTF. The CDR3 nucleotides are TGTGCCAGCAGCCCGGACAGGGGGGCGTATGGCTACACCTTC.

This clone was counted a single time. The CDR3: CASSERMTETDTQYF. As DNA, the CDR3 is TGTGCCAGCAGCGAAAGGATGACAGAAACAGATACGCAGTATTTT. This chain uses TRBV7-6 with TRBJ2-3, with D possibly being TRBD1 (5 bases). CDR3 length: 15 amino acids. V shed 5 bases and J shed 3 bases, with 15 bases lying between them. Germline assignment: CDR1 SGHVS and CDR2 FNYEAQ.

The chain joins TRBV12-3 or TRBV12-4 to TRBJ1-2; D may be TRBD1 (5 bases). V lost 5 bases to trimming and J lost 8 bases, with 12 bases between them. The CDR3 extends over 12 amino acids. CDR3 in DNA: TGTGCCAGCAGTGCAGGGCTAGGGGGCTACACCTTC. Its protein is CASSAGLGGYTF.

V gene TRBV12-5 combines with J gene TRBJ1-1; D is perhaps TRBD1 (5 bases). V shed 7 bases and J shed 7 bases, with 25 bases lying between them. The CDR3 loop spans 16 amino acids. Germline-derived CDR1 and CDR2 are LGHNT and FRNRAP. This CDR3 reads CASAMGGYGFEGEAFF. The CDR3 region has the DNA TGTGCTAGTGCCATGGGGGGGTACGGCTTTGAGGGTGAAGCTTTCTTT.

This chain connects TRBV29-1 to TRBJ2-5; 7 positions match TRBD1. Germline V gene lookup returns CDR1 SQVTM and CDR2 ANQGSEA. This CDR3 has 13 residues. Trimming took 4 bases from V and 0 from J; bases not matched to a gene: 2. DNA of the CDR3: TGCAGCGTTGGGGGACAGTACCAAGAGACCCAGTACTTC. Residues: CSVGGQYQETQYF.

This chain joins TRBV29-1 and TRBJ1-1; 10 nucleotides match TRBD1. CDR1 and CDR2 (germline): SQVTM, ANQGSEA. Trimming at V came to 6 bases and at J to 0 bases, leaving 7 bases not matched to a gene. This CDR3 region has 15 residues. DNA of the CDR3: TGCAGCGTCGAGGGGACAGGGGTCATGAACACTGAAGCTTTCTTT. Protein sequence: CSVEGTGVMNTEAFF.

The genes are TRBV6-6 and TRBJ2-5; 8 positions agree with TRBD1. The CDR3 length is 14 residues. The germline CDR1 and CDR2 sequences are MNHNY and SVGAGI (reference sequence). Trimming at V came to 5 bases and at J to 5 bases, leaving 7 bases not matched to a gene. The CDR3 sequence is CASSRRTGMETQYF. The CDR3 DNA is TGTGCCAGCAGTCGACGGACAGGGATGGAGACCCAGTACTTC.

The rearrangement links TRBV5-4 to TRBJ2-1, with no clear D. Germline-derived CDR1 and CDR2 are SGHNT and YYREEE (reference sequence). The V gene lost 2 bases and the J gene lost 6 bases, with 3 bases spanning the gap. This CDR3 has 11 amino acids. Written as DNA, the CDR3 is TGTGCCAGCAGCTTTCTCAATGAGCAGTTCTTC. Encoded protein: CASSFLNEQFF. Full variable domain (rest looked up from reference TRBV5-4 and TRBJ2-1): ETGVTQSPTHLIKTRGQQVTLRCSSQSGHNTVSWYQQALGQGPQFIFQYYREEENGRGNFPPRFSGLQFPNYSSELNVNALELDDSALYLCASSFLNEQFFGPGTRLTVL.

This chain links TRBV18 with TRBJ2-5, with 13 bases aligning to TRBD2. V gave up 5 bases and J gave up 3 bases; unmatched junction bases: 12. CDR1 is KGHSH and CDR2 is LQKENI in the germline V gene. The CDR3 length is 18 residues. The CDR3: CASSTTGTSGIGKETQYF. The DNA of the CDR3 is TGTGCCAGCTCAACGACCGGGACTAGCGGGATAGGGAAAGAGACCCAGTACTTC.

CDR3 protein: CASSEQHYEQYF. In DNA form, the CDR3 reads TGTGCCAGCAGCGAACAGCACTACGAGCAGTACTTC. This sequence joins TRBV21-1 and TRBJ2-7; the table names TRBD1, a call not compared with the DNA. TRBV21-1 constitutes a pseudogene. This CDR3 is built from 12 residues.

This clone appeared a single time. The rearrangement uses TRBV9 and TRBJ2-7, with 9 bases that match TRBD1. CDR1 and CDR2 from the germline V gene are SGDLS and YYNGEE. The CDR3 is 15 amino acids. Germline trimming cut 0 bases from V and 5 bases from J; bases unmatched to any gene: 6. CDR3 loop: CASSVVTGGLHEQYF. Written as DNA, the CDR3 is TGTGCCAGCAGCGTAGTAACAGGGGGCCTTCACGAGCAGTACTTC. Supplemented by reference TRBV9 and TRBJ2-7, the full variable domain reads DSGVTQTPKHLITATGQRVTLRCSPRSGDLSVYWYQQSLDQGLQFLIQYYNGEERAKGNILERFSAQQFPDLHSELNLSSLELGDSALYFCASSVVTGGLHEQYFGPGTRLTVT.

J is TRBJ2-5 and V is TRBV6-5, with TRBD1 identical over 7 bases. This CDR3 region has 15 residues. Per germline, CDR1 MNHEY and CDR2 SVGAGI. V shed 3 bases and J 4 bases; nucleotides not matched to a gene: 8. CDR3 nucleotide sequence: TGTGCCAGCAGTTATACAGGGGTCTTGGGAGAGACCCAGTACTTC. This sequence encodes CASSYTGVLGETQYF.

This chain joins TRBV19 and TRBJ1-2; TRBD1 aligns across 9 bases. The V segment lost 9 bases and the J segment 3 bases; nucleotides outside the gene matches: 8. The CDR3 sequence is 14 residues long. Germline CDR1 LNHDA, CDR2 SQIVND (reference sequence). The CDR3 nucleotides read TGTGCCAGCTGTGACAGGGGGTCTGACTATGGCTACACCTTC. Its translation is CASCDRGSDYGYTF.

The chain joins TRBV11-1 to TRBJ1-4; D is uncertain. Germline CDR1 reads SGHAT; CDR2 reads FQDESV (reference sequence). V lost 5 bases and J lost 4, with 11 bases in between. This CDR3 is 14 amino acids long. The CDR3 sequence is CASSPGEVNEKLFF. The CDR3, as DNA: TGTGCCAGCAGCCCGGGAGAGGTTAATGAAAAACTGTTTTTT.

CDR3 sequence: CASAEVGGFRMDGYTF. The CDR3 DNA sequence: TGTGCCAGCGCGGAGGTCGGGGGGTTCAGGATGGATGGCTACACCTTC. The rearrangement uses TRBV5-4 and TRBJ1-2; tentative D call: TRBD1 (5 bases). Looked up from germline, CDR1 is SGHNT and CDR2 is YYREEE (reference sequence). The CDR3 is 16 residues long. The V and J ends lost 7 bases and 6 bases respectively, with 25 bases between them.

The chain carries TRBV5-5 and TRBJ2-1; TRBD1 matches at 9 bases. CDR3 length: 16 amino acids. Germline CDR1 SGHKS, CDR2 YYEKEE (reference sequence). V shed 6 bases, J shed 9 bases, and the junction held 16 bases outside the gene matches. Here the CDR3 DNA reads TGTGCCAGCAACCGACCGGGACAGGGTTTAGGCGGTGAGCAGTTCTTC. It codes for CASNRPGQGLGGEQFF.

The chain links TRBV10-3 to TRBJ1-1; 9 bases align to TRBD1. The CDR3 spans 13 residues. V was pared by 7 bases and J by 1 base, with 1 base of the junction left unmatched. Germline CDR1 reads ENHRY; CDR2 reads SYGVKD. The CDR3 nucleotides read TGTGCCATCACGGGACAGGGGAACACTGAAGCTTTCTTT. Residues: CAITGQGNTEAFF.

V is TRBV10-3 and J is TRBJ2-3; TRBD2 matches at 11 bases. Germline values: CDR1 ENHRY, CDR2 SYGVKD. The junction had 6 bases not matched to a gene; V was cut back by 4 bases and J by 3 bases. CDR3 length: 16 residues. CDR3 bases: TGTGCCATCAGTGGTGGACTAGCGGGCGTTACAGATACGCAGTATTTT. Translated, it gives CAISGGLAGVTDTQYF.

This chain connects TRBV2 to TRBJ2-3; the D gene is possibly TRBD1 (6 bases). CDR3 length: 15 amino acids. Per the germline V gene, CDR1 is SNHLY and CDR2 is FYNNEI. Deletions cut 7 bases from V and 5 bases from J, with 19 bases between. The CDR3 DNA reads TGTGCCAGCACTGGGCGTGGGGGCACAGGAGATACGCAGTATTTT. The encoded protein is CASTGRGGTGDTQYF.

This chain links TRBV4-1 with TRBJ2-2; 8 bases match TRBD2. Germline CDR1 MGHRA, CDR2 YSYEKL. The CDR3 has 17 residues. The trim removed 4 bases at V and 3 bases at J, leaving 10 bases unmatched. The CDR3 sequence is CASSPPSGGIDTGELFF. CDR3 DNA: TGCGCCAGCAGCCCCCCCAGCGGGGGAATCGACACCGGGGAGCTGTTTTTT.

The chain has TRBV6-5 and TRBJ1-6; D unclear. Trimming removed 7 bases at V and 8 bases at J, with 15 bases between. The CDR3 is made up of 14 amino acids. Germline V gene lookup returns CDR1 MNHEY and CDR2 SVGAGI. CDR3 nucleotide sequence: TGTGCCAGCATAGGAGCTGGGAGGGATTCACCCCTCCACTTT. As protein: CASIGAGRDSPLHF.

This chain uses TRBV7-9 with TRBJ1-2, with 7 bases aligning to TRBD1. Germline CDR1 is SEHNR and CDR2 is FQNEAQ (reference sequence). V lost 5 bases, J lost 6 bases, and 6 bases stayed unmatched. CDR3 length equals 13 residues. This CDR3 reads CASSVDRVDGYTF. The CDR3 DNA is TGTGCCAGCAGCGTTGACAGGGTGGATGGCTACACCTTC.

The chain uses TRBV10-3 and TRBJ1-5; 7 bases are shared with TRBD1. V was clipped by 6 bases and J by 4 bases; unmatched bases: 9. Germline V gene lookup returns CDR1 ENHRY and CDR2 SYGVKD. The CDR3 is 15 amino acids. The CDR3 region is CAIRTGTDKNQPQHF. The CDR3 DNA is TGTGCCATCAGGACCGGGACAGATAAGAATCAGCCCCAGCATTTT.

The V call is TRBV5-4, the J call TRBJ1-2, with a possible D match to TRBD1 (5 bases). CDR1 SGHNT and CDR2 YYREEE come from the germline V gene (reference sequence). Trimming stripped 3 bases from V and 3 bases from J, with 15 bases between. The CDR3 is 15 residues long. The CDR3 nucleotides read TGTGCCAGCAGCTCAGGGTTAGGGGTAGACTATGGCTACACCTTC. Its translation is CASSSGLGVDYGYTF.